What follows is one T cell receptor (beta chain) and its context. Its target is not known. This CDR3 has 15 residues. V dropped 3 bases and J dropped 3 bases, with 15 bases sitting between them. Germline V gives CDR1 LNHDA, CDR2 SQIVND (reference sequence). Some clones are missing from TCRdb's copy, which holds only in-frame ones; the method was immunoSEQ multiplex PCR. The sample has 250,000 or so clones, approximately 88% seen once. The record originates from a study of Ad26.COV2.S vaccination and SARS-CoV-2 variants. In the study overall: Administration of Ad26.COV2.S was intramuscular, either once or twice 56 days apart.

Treatment in this sample: about 20 received Ad26.COV2.S at low or high dose, single or two shots; several received placebo; per-sample allocation not given. Specimens were obtained on day 63 following the first vaccine or placebo injection. Its platform was an Ad26 vector, and its expressed antigen was Wuhan-strain SARS-CoV-2 spike. Study-level findings and limits: Breadth measured for non-spike TCRs was similar across vaccine and placebo recipients.

The clonotype was recovered from a person aged 18-60 years who received the Ad26.COV2.S COVID-19 vaccine or a placebo. The chain is built from TRBV19 and TRBJ2-7; D remains ambiguous. This material consisted of peripheral blood, taken in a trial of Ad26.COV2.S vaccine versus placebo. CDR3 DNA: TGTGCCAGTAGTATTCGGCGATCGAAAGGCTACGAGCAGTACTTC. Protein: CASSIRRSKGYEQYF.